The 22 T cell receptor beta chains below come from one sample, sequenced in a study of Ad26.COV2.S vaccination and SARS-CoV-2 variants. The protocol was immunoSEQ multiplex PCR, while the TCRdb copy is restricted to in-frame clones and leaves out a portion. The sample lists almost 400,000 clones, 70% to 90% seen once, with around 1.9% in the top ten. The treatment: some 20 received Ad26.COV2.S at low or high dose, single or two shots; about 5 received placebo; per-sample allocation not given. Day 63 following the first vaccine or placebo injection was when the samples were taken. The material sequenced was peripheral blood, taken in a trial of Ad26.COV2.S vaccine versus placebo. These receptor sequences come from a person between 18 and 65 years old who received the Ad26.COV2.S COVID-19 vaccine or a placebo.

The sample holds a few counts of this clone. The same CDR3 also results from other DNA sequences found in this sample. The chain uses TRBV5-1 and TRBJ1-1; D call uncertain. The CDR3 sequence is 14 residues long. The germline V and J ends were trimmed by 0 bases and 0 bases, with 6 bases remaining between them. The germline V gene has CDR1 SGHRS and CDR2 YFSETQ. The CDR3 region has the DNA TGCGCCAGCAGCTTGGGGACGATGAACACTGAAGCTTTCTTT. It specifies CASSLGTMNTEAFF. The full variable domain, its missing parts supplied by reference TRBV5-1 and TRBJ1-1, is KAGVTQTPRYLIKTRGQQVTLSCSPISGHRSVSWYQQTPGQGLQFLFEYFSETQRNKGNFPGRFSGRQFSNSRSEMNVSTLELGDSALYLCASSLGTMNTEAFFGQGTRLTVV.

This chain connects TRBV2 to TRBJ2-2; TRBD2 agrees at 10 bases. Losses at the gene ends were 6 bases for V and 2 bases for J; bases not matched to a gene: 9. Looked up from germline, CDR1 is SNHLY and CDR2 is FYNNEI. This CDR3 has 17 residues. The CDR3 is CASRFVAGGGNTGELFF. CDR3 sequence (DNA): TGTGCCAGCAGATTTGTAGCGGGAGGAGGAAACACCGGGGAGCTGTTTTTT.

V gene TRBV6-5 combines with J gene TRBJ2-2; 7 nucleotides line up with TRBD1. Trimming removed 7 bases from V and 7 bases from J; junction bases left unmatched: 6. Germline loops: CDR1 MNHEY, CDR2 SVGAGI. The CDR3 contains 13 residues. The CDR3 spells CASKGTDVGELFF. The DNA for the CDR3 is TGTGCCAGCAAGGGGACAGACGTCGGGGAGCTGTTTTTT.

The chain uses TRBV2 and TRBJ2-7; D might be TRBD2 (5 bases). This CDR3 contains 11 residues. Germline V gives CDR1 SNHLY, CDR2 FYNNEI. Trimming took 5 bases from V and 4 from J, leaving 6 bases between them. This CDR3 reads CASSLAYEQYF. The CDR3 DNA follows: TGTGCCAGCAGTCTAGCTTACGAGCAGTACTTC.

The rearrangement links TRBV21-1 to TRBJ2-3; no DNA check was done on the table's D call, TRBD2. TRBV21-1 is a documented pseudogene. The CDR3 has 18 amino acids. CDR3 sequence: CASSSTPSGSPNTDTQYF. The CDR3 nucleotides read TGTGCCAGCAGCAGTACACCCAGCGGGAGCCCCAACACAGATACGCAGTATTTT.

On this clone itself: The conserved phenylalanine or tryptophan normally closing the CDR3 is absent here, so this likely arose from a read error. Because the CDR3's place on the DNA is in doubt, the DNA is left out and the CDR3 is given as listed by TCRdb. The V and J genes are TRBV6-5 and TRBJ2-3; the tabulated D call, TRBD1, remains unverified against the DNA. Germline CDR1 and CDR2: MNHEY and SVGAGI. The CDR3 region is 12 residues in length, termini included. The CDR3 loop reads CASTTGDRGTAV.

The V call is TRBV13, the J call TRBJ2-3, with D perhaps matching TRBD1 (6 bases). V gave up 5 bases and J gave up 4 bases, with 10 bases separating them. Germline V gene sequence: CDR1 PRHDT, CDR2 FYEKMQ (reference sequence). This CDR3 spans 13 amino acids. CDR3 residues: CASSKQGSDTQYF. The DNA of the CDR3 is TGTGCCAGCAGCAAACAGGGTTCAGATACGCAGTATTTT.

The sample holds one count of this clone. The chain carries TRBV27 and TRBJ2-7, with 7 bases fitting TRBD2. V lost 7 bases to trimming and J lost 4 bases; unmatched junction nucleotides: 7. The length of the CDR3 is 13 residues. In germline, CDR1 is MNHEY, CDR2 SMNVEV (reference sequence). The DNA of the CDR3 is TGTGCCAGCAAATCTAGCGGCTATTACGAGCAGTACTTC. Translating gives CASKSSGYYEQYF.

The chain links TRBV24-1 to TRBJ2-2; 10 positions agree with TRBD1. The germline V gene has CDR1 KGHDR and CDR2 SFDVKD. V was clipped by 2 bases and J by 3 bases; unmatched bases: 2. CDR3 size: 16 residues. The CDR3 loop reads CATSDSGTGDTGELFF. In DNA, the CDR3 is TGTGCCACCAGTGATTCGGGGACAGGGGACACCGGGGAGCTGTTTTTT.

The chain recombines TRBV7-9 with TRBJ1-4; D not resolved. V was shortened by 11 bases and J by 5 bases, with 18 bases between the two germline ends. The CDR3 is made up of 14 amino acids. From germline, CDR1 is SEHNR and CDR2 FQNEAQ (reference sequence). The CDR3 DNA follows: TGTGCCTCCTCCGGACCGCTGAAAAATGAAAAACTGTTTTTT. This codes for CASSGPLKNEKLFF.

This chain uses TRBV7-2 with TRBJ2-1, with D possibly TRBD2 on 6 matching bases. CDR3 length: 12 residues. Germline CDR1 is SGHTA and CDR2 is FQGNSA. Trimming left V 1 base short and J 10 bases short, with 8 bases between. CDR3 in amino acids: CASSLERGEQFF. As DNA, the CDR3 is TGTGCCAGCAGCTTAGAACGGGGGGAGCAGTTCTTC.

In nucleotides, the CDR3 is TGCAGTGCCGAGGGGTCAAAGGGAGCTTTCTTT. Translation: CSAEGSKGAFF. The gene calls are TRBV20-1 and TRBJ1-1; D possibly corresponds to TRBD1 (5 bases). V shed 6 bases and J shed 10 bases, with 15 bases lying between them. The CDR3 is 11 residues long. In germline, CDR1 is DFQATT, CDR2 SNEGSKA (reference sequence).

The chain joins TRBV6-5 to TRBJ2-3, with 8 positions matching TRBD1. Per the germline V gene, CDR1 is MNHEY and CDR2 is SVGAGI. This CDR3 has 14 amino acids. V was clipped by 6 bases and J by 4 bases; unmatched bases: 6. This CDR3 reads CASSRTGFADTQYF. The DNA of the CDR3 is TGTGCCAGCAGCCGGACAGGGTTCGCAGATACGCAGTATTTT.

The chain employs TRBV19 and TRBJ2-2; D possibly corresponds to TRBD1 (6 bases). V gave up 6 bases and J gave up 2 bases, with 7 bases separating them. The CDR3 is made up of 13 amino acids. Germline V gene data show CDR1 as LNHDA and CDR2 as SQIVND (reference sequence). The CDR3 DNA reads TGTGCCAGTAGACAGGGAAACACCGGGGAGCTGTTTTTT. Its translation is CASRQGNTGELFF.

The J gene is TRBJ2-7, the V gene TRBV14; D unresolved. V gave up 4 bases and J gave up 2 bases, with 12 bases separating them. Germline V lookup: CDR1 SGHDN, CDR2 FVKESK. The CDR3 covers 14 residues. CDR3 region: CASSRINGPYEQYF. The CDR3 nucleotides read TGTGCCAGCAGCCGTATTAACGGACCCTACGAGCAGTACTTC.

This chain joins TRBV6-6 and TRBJ2-7, with D possibly TRBD2 on 6 matching bases. V lost 6 bases and J 3 bases, leaving 15 bases between the germline ends. This CDR3 has 14 residues. CDR1 and CDR2 (germline): MNHNY, SVGAGI (reference sequence). The CDR3 coding sequence is TGTGCCAGCAGGGGGAGGTTGGCGGTCTACGAGCAGTACTTC. This encodes CASRGRLAVYEQYF.

This sequence joins TRBV7-8 and TRBJ2-7, with TRBD2 matching 9 bases. Unmatched junction bases numbered 15, after V lost 5 bases and J lost 7 bases. From germline, CDR1 is SGHVS and CDR2 FQNEAQ. The CDR3 has 16 amino acids. CDR3 sequence (DNA): TGTGCCAGCAGCCGATCAGACGGACTAGCGAGAGGGGAGCAGTACTTC. This encodes CASSRSDGLARGEQYF.

The chain joins TRBV19 to TRBJ2-7; 11 nucleotides line up with TRBD2. The CDR3 runs 14 residues. The germline V gene has CDR1 LNHDA and CDR2 SQIVND (reference sequence). V lost 10 bases and J lost 2; bases outside the gene matches: 7. CDR3 residues: CATATSGGTYEQYF. Written as DNA, the CDR3 is TGTGCCACCGCCACTAGCGGGGGAACCTACGAGCAGTACTTC.

This clone was recorded once. The V and J genes are TRBV6-4 and TRBJ2-2; TRBD1 matches 9 bases. Unmatched junction bases numbered 7, after V lost 5 bases and J lost 3 bases. This CDR3 contains 16 residues. Germline values: CDR1 MRHNA, CDR2 SNTAGT. This CDR3 reads CASSSRDRVDTGELFF. The CDR3 DNA reads as TGTGCCAGCAGTTCCCGGGACAGGGTGGACACCGGGGAGCTGTTTTTT.

The chain links TRBV12-5 to TRBJ2-2, with TRBD2 as a possible D gene (6 bases). The germline gives CDR1 LGHNT, CDR2 FRNRAP. V lost 1 base to trimming and J lost 7 bases, with 10 bases between them. CDR3 size: 14 residues. CDR3 coding DNA: TGTGCTAGTGGTTTGGGGGGAGGAGGCGGGGAGCTGTTTTTT. Its translation: CASGLGGGGGELFF.

V gene TRBV7-9 combines with J gene TRBJ2-2; the D gene is possibly TRBD2 (6 bases). Germline V gene data show CDR1 as SEHNR and CDR2 as FQNEAQ (reference sequence). The CDR3 sequence is 15 residues long. Trimming removed 5 bases from V and 5 bases from J, with 15 bases in between. The CDR3 region is CASSRDGGATGELFF. Written as DNA, the CDR3 is TGTGCCAGCAGCCGGGACGGAGGGGCAACCGGGGAGCTGTTTTTT.

The V gene is TRBV5-1, the J gene TRBJ2-2; unclear D gene. The CDR3 runs to 14 residues. V was cut by 9 bases and J by 1 base, with 13 bases left in between. CDR1 is SGHRS, CDR2 YFSETQ, per germline. CDR3 residues: CATRLALNTGELFF. CDR3 nucleotides: TGCGCCACTCGGTTAGCCCTGAACACCGGGGAGCTGTTTTTT.